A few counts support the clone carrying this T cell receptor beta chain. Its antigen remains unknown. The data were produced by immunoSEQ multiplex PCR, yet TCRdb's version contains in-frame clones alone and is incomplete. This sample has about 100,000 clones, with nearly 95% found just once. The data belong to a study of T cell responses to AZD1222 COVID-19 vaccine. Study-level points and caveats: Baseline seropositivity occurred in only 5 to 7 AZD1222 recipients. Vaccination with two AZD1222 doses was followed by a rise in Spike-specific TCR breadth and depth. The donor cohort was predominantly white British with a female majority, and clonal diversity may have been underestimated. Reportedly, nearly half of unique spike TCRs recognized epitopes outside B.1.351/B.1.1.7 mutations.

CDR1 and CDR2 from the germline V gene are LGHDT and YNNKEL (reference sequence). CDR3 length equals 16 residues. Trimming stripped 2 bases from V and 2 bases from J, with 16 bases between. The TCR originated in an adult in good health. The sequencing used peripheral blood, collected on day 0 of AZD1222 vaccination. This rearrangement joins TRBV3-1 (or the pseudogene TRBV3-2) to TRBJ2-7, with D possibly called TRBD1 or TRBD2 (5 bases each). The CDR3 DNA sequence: TGTGCCAGCAGCCAAAATTCGGGACCTATAACCTACGAGCAGTACTTC. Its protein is CASSQNSGPITYEQYF.